A selection of T cell receptor beta chains follows, all from one sample in a study of blood T cell repertoires in COVID-19. Profiling relied on immunoSEQ multiplex PCR, and the TCRdb table lists in-frame clones only, not all of them. Here the sample spans some 190,000 clones, 80% to 90% being singletons. The sequencing sample was made of peripheral blood. These receptors were taken from a man in his 60s with acute or convalescent COVID-19. Both conserved end residues are trimmed from each CDR3. A D gene is named only where the DNA matches it firmly. Only part of the rows carry a size: once, few, many, or a class if the clone is expanded.

clone size: -
D gene: TRBD1
J gene: TRBJ2-1
CDR3 length: 13
V gene: TRBV4-3
CDR3 protein: ASSLGQGPYNEQF

clone size: -
D gene: -
J gene: TRBJ1-5
CDR3 length: 15
V gene: TRBV18
CDR3 protein: ASSPSRRTGSNQPQH

clone size: once
D gene: TRBD1
J gene: TRBJ2-5
CDR3 length: 13
V gene: TRBV5-1
CDR3 protein: ASSLEPGQGETQY

clone size: few
D gene: -
J gene: TRBJ1-5
CDR3 length: 12
V gene: TRBV7-9
CDR3 protein: ASSQQGSNQPQH

clone size: -
D gene: TRBD1
J gene: TRBJ2-1
CDR3 length: 14
V gene: TRBV7-3
CDR3 protein: ASSPGPGQDDSEQF

clone size: -
D gene: -
J gene: TRBJ2-1
CDR3 length: 13
V gene: TRBV4-3
CDR3 protein: ASSLVGETTNEQF

clone size: -
D gene: TRBD1
J gene: TRBJ1-4
CDR3 length: 13
V gene: TRBV5-1
CDR3 protein: ASGIRIGGEEKLF

clone size: -
D gene: -
J gene: TRBJ2-1
CDR3 length: 11
V gene: TRBV12-5
CDR3 protein: ASGLGGVGRLF

clone size: -
D gene: TRBD2
J gene: TRBJ2-3
CDR3 length: 12
V gene: TRBV11-2
CDR3 protein: ASSPQRGGDTQY

clone size: -
D gene: -
J gene: TRBJ2-2
CDR3 length: 14
V gene: TRBV6-1
CDR3 protein: ASSEVQVEAGRELF

clone size: -
D gene: -
J gene: TRBJ2-7
CDR3 length: 12
V gene: TRBV28
CDR3 protein: ASSLSGSRNEQY

clone size: -
D gene: -
J gene: TRBJ1-5
CDR3 length: 9
V gene: TRBV28
CDR3 protein: ASSLDQPQH

clone size: -
D gene: TRBD1
J gene: TRBJ1-1
CDR3 length: 12
V gene: TRBV4-2
CDR3 protein: ASSQVTGGTEAF

clone size: -
D gene: TRBD1
J gene: TRBJ2-1
CDR3 length: 13
V gene: TRBV2
CDR3 protein: ASRGQGALRGEQF

clone size: -
D gene: TRBD1
J gene: TRBJ2-7
CDR3 length: 13
V gene: TRBV18
CDR3 protein: ASSEALDRAYEQY

clone size: -
D gene: TRBD1
J gene: TRBJ1-1
CDR3 length: 13
V gene: TRBV10-3
CDR3 protein: AISEGPGGFTEAF

clone size: -
D gene: -
J gene: TRBJ1-1
CDR3 length: 11
V gene: TRBV6-6
CDR3 protein: ASSWSPGNEAF

clone size: once
D gene: -
J gene: TRBJ2-7
CDR3 length: 11
V gene: TRBV28
CDR3 protein: ASSRQLGYEQY

clone size: -
D gene: TRBD1
J gene: TRBJ2-7
CDR3 length: 12
V gene: TRBV2
CDR3 protein: ASSAGQAPYEQY

clone size: -
D gene: TRBD2
J gene: TRBJ2-5
CDR3 length: 14
V gene: TRBV7-9
CDR3 protein: ASSAGTSGSRETQY

clone size: -
D gene: TRBD1
J gene: TRBJ2-5
CDR3 length: 12
V gene: TRBV4-1
CDR3 protein: ASSQTGLQETQY

clone size: once
D gene: TRBD2
J gene: TRBJ2-7
CDR3 length: 12
V gene: TRBV7-2
CDR3 protein: ASSLTSGSYEQY

clone size: -
D gene: -
J gene: TRBJ1-5
CDR3 length: 11
V gene: TRBV7-2
CDR3 protein: ASSLGWGQPQH

clone size: -
D gene: -
J gene: TRBJ1-2
CDR3 length: 14
V gene: TRBV18
CDR3 protein: ASSPSAEEHSLGYT

clone size: -
D gene: TRBD2
J gene: TRBJ2-7
CDR3 length: 14
V gene: TRBV28
CDR3 protein: ASRPKPSGGYYEQY

clone size: -
D gene: -
J gene: TRBJ1-2
CDR3 length: 11
V gene: TRBV12-3/TRBV12-4
CDR3 protein: ASSLRQNYGYT

clone size: once
D gene: TRBD1
J gene: TRBJ2-3
CDR3 length: 13
V gene: TRBV5-1
CDR3 protein: ASSLEDRGSDTQY

clone size: few
D gene: -
J gene: TRBJ2-7
CDR3 length: 14
V gene: TRBV7-3
CDR3 protein: ASSPPLQGSSYEQY

clone size: -
D gene: TRBD1
J gene: TRBJ2-5
CDR3 length: 13
V gene: TRBV28
CDR3 protein: ASSRPGQGLETQY

clone size: -
D gene: -
J gene: TRBJ2-1
CDR3 length: 9
V gene: TRBV14
CDR3 protein: ASSGSGEQF

clone size: -
D gene: -
J gene: TRBJ2-7
CDR3 length: 12
V gene: TRBV10-1
CDR3 protein: ASSEGGSCYEQY

clone size: -
D gene: TRBD1
J gene: TRBJ2-3
CDR3 length: 15
V gene: TRBV28
CDR3 protein: ASSYRGQGVVTDTQY

clone size: -
D gene: -
J gene: TRBJ2-2
CDR3 length: 12
V gene: TRBV10-3
CDR3 protein: AISGQDFTGELF

clone size: -
D gene: -
J gene: TRBJ1-2
CDR3 length: 11
V gene: TRBV7-2
CDR3 protein: ASSLGPNSGYT

clone size: once
D gene: TRBD2
J gene: TRBJ2-1
CDR3 length: 13
V gene: TRBV5-4
CDR3 protein: ASRSLADNYNEQF

clone size: few
D gene: -
J gene: TRBJ1-6
CDR3 length: 13
V gene: TRBV14
CDR3 protein: ASSQTVSYNSPLH

clone size: -
D gene: -
J gene: TRBJ2-7
CDR3 length: 12
V gene: TRBV5-4
CDR3 protein: ASSSAGGQYEQY

clone size: -
D gene: -
J gene: TRBJ1-1
CDR3 length: 12
V gene: TRBV15
CDR3 protein: ATSFRSGNTEAF

clone size: -
D gene: TRBD2
J gene: TRBJ2-1
CDR3 length: 13
V gene: TRBV6-6
CDR3 protein: ASSPTGTSANEQF

clone size: once
D gene: -
J gene: TRBJ1-2
CDR3 length: 13
V gene: TRBV3-1/TRBV3-2
CDR3 protein: ASSPDDAGRYGYT